The clone carrying this T cell receptor (beta chain) was counted a few times. This sample stems from a study of blood T cell repertoires in COVID-19. Study details: Whether acute or convalescent, the COVID-19 samples came from the United States, Italy and Spain.

V lost 6 bases to trimming and J lost 1 base, with 9 bases between them. CDR1 is WNHNN and CDR2 is SYGVQD in the germline V gene (reference sequence). The length of the CDR3 is 13 residues. In the authors' methods: Amplifying reference gene primers gave estimates of nucleated cell counts. TCRdb's table, derived via immunoSEQ multiplex PCR, lists solely in-frame clones and lacks some. Clonal size and the V and J genes are those of that table, whereas D and trimming came from the DNA. The sample carries tens of thousands of clones, approximately 84% recorded once. The V call is TRBV10-1, the J call TRBJ1-1; D unclear. The sequence derives from a man between 45 and 60 years old with active COVID-19. The sample comprised peripheral blood. For the CDR3, the DNA is TGCGCCAGCAGGGAGACACCGAACACTGAAGCTTTCTTT. As protein: CASRETPNTEAFF.